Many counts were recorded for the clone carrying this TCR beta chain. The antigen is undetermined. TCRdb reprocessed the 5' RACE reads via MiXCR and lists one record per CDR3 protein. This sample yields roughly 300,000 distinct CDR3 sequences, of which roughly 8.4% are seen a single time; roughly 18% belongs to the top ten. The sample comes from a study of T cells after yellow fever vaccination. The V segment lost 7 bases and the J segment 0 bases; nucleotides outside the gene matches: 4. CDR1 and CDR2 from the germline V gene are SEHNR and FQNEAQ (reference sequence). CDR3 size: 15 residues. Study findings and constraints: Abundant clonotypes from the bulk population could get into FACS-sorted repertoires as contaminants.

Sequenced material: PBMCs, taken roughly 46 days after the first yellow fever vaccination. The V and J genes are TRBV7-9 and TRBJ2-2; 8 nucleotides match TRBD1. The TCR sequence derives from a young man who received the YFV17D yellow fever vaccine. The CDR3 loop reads CASTMTGANTGELFF. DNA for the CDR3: TGTGCCAGCACCATGACAGGGGCGAACACCGGGGAGCTGTTTTTT.